This entry concerns a single TCR beta chain. TCRdb reanalysed the RT-PCR reads using MiXCR and keeps one entry per CDR3 protein. The sample has under 200,000 distinct CDR3 sequences, around 28% seen once. This entry comes from a study of patients and donors after allogeneic stem cell transplantation. Sequencing used blood, either unsorted or a sorted T cell fraction (not recorded which). The receptor's source is a human donor who was either an allogeneic HSCT recipient or a stem cell or donor lymphocyte infusion donor (not recorded which). It is not recorded whose cells these are; they may come from a transplant donor.

CDR3 nucleotides: TGTGCCATCAGGGAATCTCGGACAGGTACAAGCTCCTACAATGAGCAGTTCTTC. Its translation is CAIRESRTGTSSYNEQFF. The chain has TRBV10-3 and TRBJ2-1; 7 bases align to TRBD1. The CDR3 totals 18 residues. V shed 6 bases and J 0 bases; nucleotides not matched to a gene: 14. Germline lookup yields CDR1 ENHRY and CDR2 SYGVKD.